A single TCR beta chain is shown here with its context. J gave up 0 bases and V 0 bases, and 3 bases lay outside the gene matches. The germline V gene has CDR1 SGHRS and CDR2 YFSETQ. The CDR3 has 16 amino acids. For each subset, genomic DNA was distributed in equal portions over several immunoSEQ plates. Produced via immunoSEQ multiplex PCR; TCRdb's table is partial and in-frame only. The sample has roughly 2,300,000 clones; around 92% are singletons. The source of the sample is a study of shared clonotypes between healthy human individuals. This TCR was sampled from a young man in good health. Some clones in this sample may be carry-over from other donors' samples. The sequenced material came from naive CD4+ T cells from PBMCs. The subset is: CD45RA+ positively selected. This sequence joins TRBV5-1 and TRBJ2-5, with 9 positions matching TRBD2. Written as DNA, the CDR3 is TGCGCCAGCAGCTTGGGCGGGAGGGGTTACCAAGAGACCCAGTACTTC. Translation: CASSLGGRGYQETQYF. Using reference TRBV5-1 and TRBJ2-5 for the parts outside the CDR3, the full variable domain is KAGVTQTPRYLIKTRGQQVTLSCSPISGHRSVSWYQQTPGQGLQFLFEYFSETQRNKGNFPGRFSGRQFSNSRSEMNVSTLELGDSALYLCASSLGGRGYQETQYFGPGTRLLVL.